This TCR beta chain was retrieved from a study of human CD4 T cells and Enterobacteriaceae. Study-level findings and limits: Only same-donor CFSE-low culture sequences were used to infer reactivity.

J lost 3 bases, V lost 3 bases, and 2 bases had no gene match. The CDR3 length is 15 residues. Per germline, CDR1 GTSNPN and CDR2 SVGIG (reference sequence). Memory CD4+ T cells were sorted as all CD4+ cells except CD45RA+CCR7+CD95- naive cells, over 95% pure. As for this clone: The antigen is undetermined.

Ex vivo total memory CD4+ cells were sequenced at deep level. TCRdb's copy holds only in-frame clones and misses some; the assay was immunoSEQ multiplex PCR. In the table there are about 29,000 clones, roughly 80% of which are singletons. The clonotype originates from a human donor in good health. Sequencing was performed on memory CD4+ T cells from blood. The chain combines TRBV30 with TRBJ1-6, with 10 bases lining up with TRBD1. The CDR3 here is CAWRTGGNYNSPLHF. The CDR3 DNA reads TGTGCCTGGAGGACAGGGGGCAACTATAATTCACCCCTCCACTTT.